These T cell receptor beta chains were read from a single sample in a study of PD-1 blockade in mismatch repair-deficient tumors. Repertoires were generated with immunoSEQ multiplex PCR, while TCRdb's copy carries only in-frame clones and drops some. The data hold about 40,000 clones, with 70% to 90% observed a single time. The starting material was peripheral blood, obtained 75 to 85 weeks after starting pembrolizumab. The receptors stem from an adult with mismatch repair-deficient cancer. CDR3s include the opening cysteine and the closing phenylalanine or tryptophan. The order of the fields is J gene, V gene, D gene, CDR3 protein. The D gene is left open where the match is weak.

J gene: TRBJ1-5
V gene: TRBV19
D gene: -
CDR3 protein: CASKKQGSNQPQHF

J gene: TRBJ2-2
V gene: TRBV5-4
D gene: -
CDR3 protein: CASSTSGKFVPGELFF

J gene: TRBJ2-7
V gene: TRBV5-4
D gene: -
CDR3 protein: CASSSYREDYEQYF

J gene: TRBJ2-2
V gene: TRBV5-1
D gene: -
CDR3 protein: CASSDPTGGQGYTGELFF

J gene: TRBJ2-3
V gene: TRBV2
D gene: -
CDR3 protein: CASSENTDTQYF

J gene: TRBJ1-1
V gene: TRBV19
D gene: -
CDR3 protein: CASSNTGNTEAFF

J gene: TRBJ2-2
V gene: TRBV5-4
D gene: TRBD1
CDR3 protein: CASRRDSPNTGELFF

J gene: TRBJ2-5
V gene: TRBV6-5
D gene: -
CDR3 protein: CASGRVQETQYF

J gene: TRBJ1-2
V gene: TRBV6-5
D gene: TRBD1
CDR3 protein: CASQPTGENGYTF

J gene: TRBJ2-1
V gene: TRBV2
D gene: TRBD2
CDR3 protein: CASSELAGYNEQFF